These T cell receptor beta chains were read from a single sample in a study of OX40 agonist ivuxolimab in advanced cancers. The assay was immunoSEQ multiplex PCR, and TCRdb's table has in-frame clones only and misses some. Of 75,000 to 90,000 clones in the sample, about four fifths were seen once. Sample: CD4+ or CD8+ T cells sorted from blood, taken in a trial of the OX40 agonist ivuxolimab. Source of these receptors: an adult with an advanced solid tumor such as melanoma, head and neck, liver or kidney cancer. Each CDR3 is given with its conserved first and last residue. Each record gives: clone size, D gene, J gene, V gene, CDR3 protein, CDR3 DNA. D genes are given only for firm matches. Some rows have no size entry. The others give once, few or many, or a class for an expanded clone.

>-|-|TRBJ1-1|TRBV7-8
CASSLGGLDTEAFF
TGTGCCAGCAGCTTAGGTGGCCTGGACACTGAAGCTTTCTTT
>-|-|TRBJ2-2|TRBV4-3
CASSHGVDTGELFF
TGCGCCAGCAGCCACGGGGTGGACACCGGGGAGCTGTTTTTT
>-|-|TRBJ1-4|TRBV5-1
CASSLAGKYNEKLFF
TGCGCCAGCAGCTTGGCCGGGAAATATAATGAAAAACTGTTTTTT
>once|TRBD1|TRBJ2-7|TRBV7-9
CASSRPGQGDEQYF
TGTGCCAGCAGTCGTCCGGGACAGGGCGACGAGCAGTACTTC
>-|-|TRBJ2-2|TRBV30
CAWSHDYTGELFF
TGTGCCTGGAGCCACGACTACACCGGGGAGCTGTTTTTT
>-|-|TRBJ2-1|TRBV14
CASSQGGWGYEQFF
TGTGCCAGCAGCCAAGGAGGCTGGGGATATGAGCAGTTCTTC
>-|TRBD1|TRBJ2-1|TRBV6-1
CASSPDRGTYNEQFF
TGTGCCAGCAGCCCGGACAGGGGCACCTACAATGAGCAGTTCTTC
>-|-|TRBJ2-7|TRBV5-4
CASSKKGASGTYEQYF
TGTGCCAGCAGCAAAAAGGGGGCTAGCGGAACCTACGAGCAGTACTTC
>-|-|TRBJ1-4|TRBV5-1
CASSFRTVSAATNEKLFF
TGCGCCAGCAGCTTCCGGACAGTATCGGCTGCAACTAATGAAAAACTGTTTTTT
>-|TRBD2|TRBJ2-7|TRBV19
CASGTSRSSEQYF
TGTGCCAGTGGGACTAGCAGGTCGTCCGAGCAGTACTTC
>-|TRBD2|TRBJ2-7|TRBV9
CASSVTPTSGSREQYF
TGTGCCAGCAGCGTAACTCCCACTAGCGGGAGTCGGGAGCAGTACTTC
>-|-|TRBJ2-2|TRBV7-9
CASSSRGQLTHTGELFF
TGTGCCAGCAGCTCAAGAGGACAGCTCACTCACACCGGGGAGCTGTTTTTT
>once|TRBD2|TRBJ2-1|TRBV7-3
CASSSASGSSSYNEQFF
TGTGCCAGCAGCTCAGCTAGCGGCTCGAGCTCCTACAATGAGCAGTTCTTC
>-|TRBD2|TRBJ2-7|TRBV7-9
CASCRTGGGCEQYF
TGTGCCAGCTGCCGGACGGGAGGAGGCTGCGAGCAGTACTTC
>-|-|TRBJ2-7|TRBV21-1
CASRGLGQGHRDTYF
TGTGCCAGCAGGGGTCTGGGACAGGGGCACAGAGACACGTACTTC
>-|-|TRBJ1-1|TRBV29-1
CSVSQWVRTEAFF
TGCAGCGTCTCCCAGTGGGTTCGCACTGAAGCTTTCTTT
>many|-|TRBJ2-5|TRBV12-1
CASTPTKGEDRETQYF
TGTGCCAGCACCCCAACAAAGGGGGAAGACCGAGAGACCCAGTACTTC
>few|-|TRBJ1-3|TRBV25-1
CASSRWGSGNTIYF
TGTGCCAGCAGTAGGTGGGGGTCTGGAAACACCATATATTTT
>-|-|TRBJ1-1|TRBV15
CATSRGGRTEAFF
TGTGCCACCAGCAGGGGGGGTAGAACTGAAGCTTTCTTT
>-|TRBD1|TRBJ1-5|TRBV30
CAWRPRTGANQPQHF
TGTGCCTGGAGACCACGGACAGGGGCCAATCAGCCCCAGCATTTT
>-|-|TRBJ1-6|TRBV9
CASSVASDRGDSPLHF
TGTGCCAGCAGCGTAGCTTCGGACCGGGGGGATTCACCCCTCCACTTT
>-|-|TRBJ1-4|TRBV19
CASRQQGTNEKLFF
TGTGCCAGTAGACAACAGGGAACTAATGAAAAACTGTTTTTT
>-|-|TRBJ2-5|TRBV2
CASSLTRPQYF
TGTGCCAGCAGCCTTACTAGACCCCAGTACTTC
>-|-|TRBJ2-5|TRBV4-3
CASSQDYAKSETQYF
TGCGCCAGCAGCCAAGATTACGCTAAATCGGAGACCCAGTACTTC
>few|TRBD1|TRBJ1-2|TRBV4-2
CASSQEGQHYGYTF
TGTGCCAGCAGCCAAGAGGGACAGCACTATGGCTACACCTTC
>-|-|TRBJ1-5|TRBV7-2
CASSFGCHSNQPQHF
TGTGCCAGCAGCTTCGGATGTCATAGCAATCAGCCCCAGCATTTT
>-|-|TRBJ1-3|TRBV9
CASSDQGTLSGNTIYF
TGTGCCAGCAGCGATCAGGGGACACTCTCTGGAAACACCATATATTTT
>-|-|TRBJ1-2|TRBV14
CASSQGSPGVGYGYTF
TGTGCCAGCAGCCAAGGATCTCCGGGGGTAGGCTATGGCTACACCTTC
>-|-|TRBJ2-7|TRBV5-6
CASSLVGPYEQYF
TGTGCCAGCAGCTTGGTAGGTCCCTACGAGCAGTACTTC
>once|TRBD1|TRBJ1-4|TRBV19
CASRATGAANEKLFF
TGTGCCAGTAGGGCGACAGGGGCGGCTAATGAAAAACTGTTTTTT
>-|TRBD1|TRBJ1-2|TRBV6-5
CASTPTGGWYGYTF
TGTGCCAGCACCCCGACAGGGGGCTGGTATGGCTACACCTTC
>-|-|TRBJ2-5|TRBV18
CASSKGLQETQYF
TGTGCCAGCTCAAAAGGCCTCCAAGAGACCCAGTACTTC
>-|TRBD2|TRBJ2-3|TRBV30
CACDPFGTSGADTQYF
TGTGCCTGCGATCCCTTCGGGACTAGCGGGGCAGATACGCAGTATTTT
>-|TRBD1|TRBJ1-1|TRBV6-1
CASRPGQAASAFF
TGTGCCAGCAGACCGGGACAGGCTGCCAGTGCTTTCTTT
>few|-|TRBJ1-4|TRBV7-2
CASSLGKYLGEKLFF
TGTGCCAGCAGCTTAGGAAAGTACCTGGGTGAAAAACTGTTTTTT
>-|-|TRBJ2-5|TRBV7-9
CASSLNAQGTQYF
TGTGCCAGCAGCTTAAATGCGCAGGGGACCCAGTACTTC
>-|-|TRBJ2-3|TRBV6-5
CASRQREADTQYF
TGTGCCAGCAGGCAGAGGGAGGCAGATACGCAGTATTTT
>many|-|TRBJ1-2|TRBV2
CASSGILFYGYTF
TGTGCCAGCAGTGGAATATTGTTCTACGGCTACACCTTC
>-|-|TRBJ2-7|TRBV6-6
CASSYLFKDSGEQYF
TGTGCCAGCAGTTACCTATTCAAGGATTCTGGCGAGCAGTACTTC
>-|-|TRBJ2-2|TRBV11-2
CASSLFLGPGELFF
TGTGCCAGCAGCTTATTCCTGGGTCCCGGGGAGCTGTTTTTT
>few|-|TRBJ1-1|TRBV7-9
CASSLPGGEAFF
TGTGCCAGCAGCTTACCGGGGGGCGAAGCTTTCTTT
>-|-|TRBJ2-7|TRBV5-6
CASSLQPGSYEQYF
TGTGCCAGCAGCTTACAGCCAGGGTCCTACGAGCAGTACTTC
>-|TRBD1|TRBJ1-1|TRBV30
CACLKLTGLNTEAFF
TGTGCCTGCCTCAAATTGACAGGGTTGAACACTGAAGCTTTCTTT
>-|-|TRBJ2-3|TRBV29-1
CSVGGGGTQYF
TGCAGCGTTGGTGGTGGGGGTACGCAGTATTTT
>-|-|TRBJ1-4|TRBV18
CASSPRGQFNEKLFF
TGTGCCAGCTCACCACGAGGACAGTTTAATGAAAAACTGTTTTTT
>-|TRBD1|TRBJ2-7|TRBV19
CASSTLTGQGLDEQYF
TGTGCCAGTAGTACCCTCACGGGACAGGGTCTCGACGAGCAGTACTTC
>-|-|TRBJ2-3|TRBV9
CASSVDGSPNTDTQYF
TGTGCCAGCAGCGTAGATGGTAGCCCAAACACAGATACGCAGTATTTT
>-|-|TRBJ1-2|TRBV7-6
CASSPRGRSYGYTF
TGTGCCAGCAGCCCCCGGGGCAGGAGCTATGGCTACACCTTC
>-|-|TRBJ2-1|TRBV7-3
CASSEWTASYNEQFF
TGTGCCAGCAGCGAGTGGACTGCCTCCTACAATGAGCAGTTCTTC
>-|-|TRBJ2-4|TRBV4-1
CASSQDPFPENIQYF
TGCGCCAGCAGCCAAGATCCCTTCCCCGAAAACATTCAGTACTTC